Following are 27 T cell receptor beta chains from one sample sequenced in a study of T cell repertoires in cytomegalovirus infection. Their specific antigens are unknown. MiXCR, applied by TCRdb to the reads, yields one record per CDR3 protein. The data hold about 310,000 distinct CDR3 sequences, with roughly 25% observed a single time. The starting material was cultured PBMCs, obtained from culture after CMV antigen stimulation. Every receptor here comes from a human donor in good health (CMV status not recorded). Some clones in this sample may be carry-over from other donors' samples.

In DNA form, the CDR3 reads TGTGCCATCAGGAGGGATTCCACCTACGAGCAGTACGTC. It encodes CAIRRDSTYEQYV. The chain links TRBV10-3 to TRBJ2-7, with D possibly TRBD2 on 5 matching bases. Germline V CDR1 and CDR2: ENHRY, SYGVKD. The CDR3 is 13 amino acids. V lost 6 bases to trimming and J lost 2 bases, with 11 bases between them.

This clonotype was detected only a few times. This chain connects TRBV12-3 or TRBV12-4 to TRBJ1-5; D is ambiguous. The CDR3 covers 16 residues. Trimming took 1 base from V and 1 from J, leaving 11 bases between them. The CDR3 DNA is TGTGCCAGCAGTTTAGTCGGAGGGTTAAGCAATCAGCCCCAGCATTTT. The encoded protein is CASSLVGGLSNQPQHF.

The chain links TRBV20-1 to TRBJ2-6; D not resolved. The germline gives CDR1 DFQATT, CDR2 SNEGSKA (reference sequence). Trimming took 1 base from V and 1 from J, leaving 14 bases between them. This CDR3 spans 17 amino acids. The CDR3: CSARGDRVGSGANVLTF. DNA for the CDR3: TGCAGTGCTAGAGGGGATAGAGTTGGGTCTGGGGCCAACGTCCTGACTTTC.

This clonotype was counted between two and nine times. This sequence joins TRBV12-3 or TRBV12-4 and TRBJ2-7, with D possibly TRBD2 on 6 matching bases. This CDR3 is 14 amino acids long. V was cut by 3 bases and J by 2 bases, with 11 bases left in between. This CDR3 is CASSLREDAYEQYF. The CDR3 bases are TGTGCCAGCAGTTTGAGGGAGGACGCCTACGAGCAGTACTTC.

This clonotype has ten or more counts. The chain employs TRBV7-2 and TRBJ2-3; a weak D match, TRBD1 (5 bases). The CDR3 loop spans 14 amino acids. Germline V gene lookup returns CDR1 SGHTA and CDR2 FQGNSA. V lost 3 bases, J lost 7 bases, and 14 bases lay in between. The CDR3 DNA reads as TGTGCCAGCAGCTTCGCGACAGTTTCAAATACGCAGTATTTT. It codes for CASSFATVSNTQYF.

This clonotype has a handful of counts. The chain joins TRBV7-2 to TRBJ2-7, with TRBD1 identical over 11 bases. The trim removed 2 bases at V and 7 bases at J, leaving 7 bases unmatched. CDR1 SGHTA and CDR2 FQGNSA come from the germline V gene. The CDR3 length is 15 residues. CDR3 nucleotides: TGTGCCAGCAGCTTACCCGGACAGGGGGCCGGGGAGCAGTACTTC. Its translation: CASSLPGQGAGEQYF. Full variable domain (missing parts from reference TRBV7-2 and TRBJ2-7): GAGVSQSPSNKVTEKGKDVELRCDPISGHTALYWYRQSLGQGLEFLIYFQGNSAPDKSGLPSDRFSAERTGGSVSTLTIQRTQQEDSAVYLCASSLPGQGAGEQYFGPGTRLTVT.

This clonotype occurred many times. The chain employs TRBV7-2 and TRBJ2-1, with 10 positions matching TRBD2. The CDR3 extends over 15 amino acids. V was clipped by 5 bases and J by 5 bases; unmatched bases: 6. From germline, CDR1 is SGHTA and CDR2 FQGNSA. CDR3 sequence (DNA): TGTGCCAGCAGCCGCCAAGCGGGAGGGCACAATGAGCAGTTCTTC. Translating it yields CASSRQAGGHNEQFF.

DNA of the CDR3: TGTGCCAGCAGTTTATGGAGTGGTAGCGGGAGCTACGAGCAGTACTTC. It encodes CASSLWSGSGSYEQYF. J is TRBJ2-7 and V is TRBV27; TRBD2 matches 9 bases. Trimming cost V 1 base and J 3 bases; bases outside gene matches: 7. The CDR3 sequence is 16 residues long. Germline CDR1 MNHEY, CDR2 SMNVEV (reference sequence).

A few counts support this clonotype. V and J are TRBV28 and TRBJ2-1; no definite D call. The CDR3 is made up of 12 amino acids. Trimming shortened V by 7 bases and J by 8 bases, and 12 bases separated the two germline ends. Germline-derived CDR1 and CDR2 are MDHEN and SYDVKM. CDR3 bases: TGTGCCAGCACGGTGGCGACCCATGAGCAGTTCTTC. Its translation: CASTVATHEQFF.

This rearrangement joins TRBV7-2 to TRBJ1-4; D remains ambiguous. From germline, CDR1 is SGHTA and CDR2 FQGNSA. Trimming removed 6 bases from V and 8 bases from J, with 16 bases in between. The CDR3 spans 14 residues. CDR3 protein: CASRFGPGREKLFF. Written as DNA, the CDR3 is TGTGCCAGCAGATTCGGGCCAGGTCGGGAAAAACTGTTTTTT.

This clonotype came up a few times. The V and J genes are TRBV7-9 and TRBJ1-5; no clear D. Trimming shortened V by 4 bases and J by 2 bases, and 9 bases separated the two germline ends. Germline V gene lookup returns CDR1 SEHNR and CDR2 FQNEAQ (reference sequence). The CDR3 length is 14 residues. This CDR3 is CASSSISGNQPQHF. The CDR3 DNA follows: TGTGCCAGCAGCTCTATAAGCGGCAATCAGCCCCAGCATTTT.

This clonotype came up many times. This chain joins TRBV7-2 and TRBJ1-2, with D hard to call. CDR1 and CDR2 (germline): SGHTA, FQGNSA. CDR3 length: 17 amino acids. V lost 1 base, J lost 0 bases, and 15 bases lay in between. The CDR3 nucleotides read TGTGCCAGCAGCTTAGTTAGCTCGAGTCAAGCTAACTATGGCTACACCTTC. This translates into CASSLVSSSQANYGYTF.

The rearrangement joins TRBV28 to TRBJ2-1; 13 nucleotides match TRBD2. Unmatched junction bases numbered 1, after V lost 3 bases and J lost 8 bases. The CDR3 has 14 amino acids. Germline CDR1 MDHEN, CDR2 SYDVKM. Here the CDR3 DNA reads TGTGCCAGCAGTTTCGGGACTAGCGGGGATGAGCAGTTCTTC. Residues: CASSFGTSGDEQFF.

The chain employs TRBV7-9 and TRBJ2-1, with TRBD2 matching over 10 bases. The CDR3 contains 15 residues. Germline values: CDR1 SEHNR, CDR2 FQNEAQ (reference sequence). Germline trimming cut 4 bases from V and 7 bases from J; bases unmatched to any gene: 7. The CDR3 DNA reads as TGTGCCAGCAGCTCCCGGGAGACTAGCGGGAATGAGCAGTTCTTC. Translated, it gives CASSSRETSGNEQFF.

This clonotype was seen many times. The CDR3 region is CASSISYEQYF. CDR3 sequence (DNA): TGTGCCAGCAGTATTTCCTACGAGCAGTACTTC. The chain uses TRBV7-2 and TRBJ2-7; no clear D. CDR3 length: 11 amino acids. V gave up 6 bases and J gave up 1 base, with 4 bases separating them. Looked up from germline, CDR1 is SGHTA and CDR2 is FQGNSA.

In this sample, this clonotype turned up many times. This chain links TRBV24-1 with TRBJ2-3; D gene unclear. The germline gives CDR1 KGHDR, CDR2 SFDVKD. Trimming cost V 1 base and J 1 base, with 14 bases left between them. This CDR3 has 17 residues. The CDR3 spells CATSDFGVGYGTDTQYF. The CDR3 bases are TGTGCCACCAGTGATTTCGGCGTAGGGTACGGCACAGATACGCAGTATTTT.

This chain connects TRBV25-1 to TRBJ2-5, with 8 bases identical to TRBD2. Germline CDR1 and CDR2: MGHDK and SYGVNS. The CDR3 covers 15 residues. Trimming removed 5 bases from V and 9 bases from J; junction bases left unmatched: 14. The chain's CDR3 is CASSPPRCRGGAQYF. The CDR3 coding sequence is TGTGCCAGCAGTCCTCCGCGGTGCCGGGGGGGGGCCCAGTACTTC.

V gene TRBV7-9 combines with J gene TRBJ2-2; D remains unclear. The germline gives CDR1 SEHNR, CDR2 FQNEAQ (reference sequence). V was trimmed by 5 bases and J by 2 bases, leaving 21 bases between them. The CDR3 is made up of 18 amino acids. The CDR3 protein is CASSPMTGDRSNTGELFF. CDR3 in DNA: TGTGCCAGCAGCCCAATGACTGGAGACCGCTCCAACACCGGGGAGCTGTTTTTT.

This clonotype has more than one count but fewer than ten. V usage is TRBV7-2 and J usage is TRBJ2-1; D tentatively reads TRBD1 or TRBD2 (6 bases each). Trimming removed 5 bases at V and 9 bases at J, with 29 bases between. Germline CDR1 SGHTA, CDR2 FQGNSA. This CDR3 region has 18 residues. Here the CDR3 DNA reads TGTGCCAGCAGCCGCAACCCCTGGGGGGCCAACGAACCGAGTGAGCAGTTCTTC. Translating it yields CASSRNPWGANEPSEQFF.

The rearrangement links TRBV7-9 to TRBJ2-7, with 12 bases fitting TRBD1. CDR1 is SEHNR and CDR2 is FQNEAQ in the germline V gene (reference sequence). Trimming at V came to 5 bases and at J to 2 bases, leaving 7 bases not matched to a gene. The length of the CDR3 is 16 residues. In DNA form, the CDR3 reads TGTGCCAGCAGCCCGGGGGACAGGGGGCCCACCTACGAGCAGTACGTC. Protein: CASSPGDRGPTYEQYV.

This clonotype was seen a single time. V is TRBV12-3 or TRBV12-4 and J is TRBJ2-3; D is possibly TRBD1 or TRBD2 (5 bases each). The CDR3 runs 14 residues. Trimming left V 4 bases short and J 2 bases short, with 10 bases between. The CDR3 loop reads CASSSGTYTDTQYF. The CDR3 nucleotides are TGTGCCAGCAGTTCGGGGACGTACACAGATACGCAGTATTTT.

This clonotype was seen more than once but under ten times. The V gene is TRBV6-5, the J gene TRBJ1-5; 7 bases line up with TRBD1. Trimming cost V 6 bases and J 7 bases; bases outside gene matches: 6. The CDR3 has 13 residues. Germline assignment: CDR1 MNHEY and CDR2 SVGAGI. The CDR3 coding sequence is TGTGCCAGCAGCCCGGACAGGTACCAGCCCCAGCATTTT. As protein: CASSPDRYQPQHF.

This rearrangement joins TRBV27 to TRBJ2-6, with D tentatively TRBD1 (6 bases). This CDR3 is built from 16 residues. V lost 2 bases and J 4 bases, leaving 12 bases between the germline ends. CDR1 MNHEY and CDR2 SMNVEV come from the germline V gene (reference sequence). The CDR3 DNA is TGTGCCAGCAGTTTACTCACAGGGTTCGGGGCCAACGTCCTGACTTTC. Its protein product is CASSLLTGFGANVLTF.

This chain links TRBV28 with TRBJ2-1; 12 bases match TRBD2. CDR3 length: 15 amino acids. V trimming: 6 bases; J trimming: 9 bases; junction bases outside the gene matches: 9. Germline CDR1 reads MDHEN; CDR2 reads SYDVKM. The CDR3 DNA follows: TGTGCCAGCAGCTCCGGACTAGCGGGAAACTCTGAGCAGTTCTTC. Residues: CASSSGLAGNSEQFF.

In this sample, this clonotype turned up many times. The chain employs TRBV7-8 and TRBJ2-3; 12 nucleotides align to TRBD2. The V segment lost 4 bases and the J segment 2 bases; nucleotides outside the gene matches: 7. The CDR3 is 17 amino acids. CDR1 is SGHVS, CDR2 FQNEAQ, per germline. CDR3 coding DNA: TGTGCCAGCAGCTATGCTAGCGGGGGGGGGACCACAGATACGCAGTATTTT. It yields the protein CASSYASGGGTTDTQYF. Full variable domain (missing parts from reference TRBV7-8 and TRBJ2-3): GAGVSQSPRYKVAKRGQDVALRCDPISGHVSLFWYQQALGQGPEFLTYFQNEAQLDKSGLPSDRFFAERPEGSVSTLKIQRTQQEDSAVYLCASSYASGGGTTDTQYFGPGTRLTVL.

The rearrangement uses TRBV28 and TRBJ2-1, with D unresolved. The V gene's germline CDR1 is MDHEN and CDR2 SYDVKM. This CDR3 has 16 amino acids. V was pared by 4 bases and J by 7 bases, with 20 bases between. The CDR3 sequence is CASSSAKRARQNEQFF. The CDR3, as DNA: TGTGCCAGCAGTTCCGCCAAAAGGGCCCGCCAAAATGAGCAGTTCTTC.

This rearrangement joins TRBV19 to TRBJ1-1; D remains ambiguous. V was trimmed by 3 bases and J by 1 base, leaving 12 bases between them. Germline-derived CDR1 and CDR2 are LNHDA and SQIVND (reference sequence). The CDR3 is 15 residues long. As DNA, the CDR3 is TGTGCCAGTAGTATCTTTGGGCGCAGGAACACTGAAGCTTTCTTT. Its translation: CASSIFGRRNTEAFF. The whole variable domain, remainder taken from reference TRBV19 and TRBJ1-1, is DGGITQSPKYLFRKEGQNVTLSCEQNLNHDAMYWYRQDPGQGLRLIYYSQIVNDFQKGDIAEGYSVSREKKESFPLTVTSAQKNPTAFYLCASSIFGRRNTEAFFGQGTRLTVV.